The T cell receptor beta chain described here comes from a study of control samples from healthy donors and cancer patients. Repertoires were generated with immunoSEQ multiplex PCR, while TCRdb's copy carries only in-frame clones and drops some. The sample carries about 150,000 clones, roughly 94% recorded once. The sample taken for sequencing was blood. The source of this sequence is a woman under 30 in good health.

The CDR3 region has the DNA TGTGCCAGCAGCTTGGACGGAGGGAGCACAGATACGCAGTATTTT. It yields the protein CASSLDGGSTDTQYF. The chain combines TRBV5-5 with TRBJ2-3, with D maybe TRBD2 (6 bases). The germline gives CDR1 SGHKS, CDR2 YYEKEE (reference sequence). The V and J ends lost 0 bases and 0 bases respectively, with 8 bases between them. This CDR3 has 15 residues.